This TCR beta chain was captured by sequencing in a study of neurological immune-mediated disorders. J lost 4 bases, V lost 3 bases, and 5 bases had no gene match. The CDR3 has 14 residues. The germline CDR1 and CDR2 sequences are KGHSH and LQKENI. Regarding this clonotype: The antigen is unknown.

TCRdb reanalysed the 5' RACE reads using MiXCR and keeps one entry per CDR3 protein. This repertoire shows about 55,000 distinct CDR3 sequences, roughly 3.8% found once; its top ten account for 5% to 7%. Broader study findings: TCR clonal expansion peaked in HTLV-1-associated myelopathy patients and was lowest in multiple sclerosis patients. No CDR3 amino acid sequences recurred among expanded clones across subjects, suggesting private repertoires in all groups. When grouped phylogenetically, the repertoires of 18 of the 34 multiple sclerosis patients fell together in one related-CDR3 cluster, which is a possible signature.

The chain couples TRBV18 to TRBJ1-1, with TRBD1 matching over 7 bases. Sequencing input: PBMCs. The clonotype comes from a man in his sixties with multiple sclerosis. In nucleotides, the CDR3 is TGTGCCAGCTCACCGGGACAGAGCGGCACTGAAGCTTTCTTT. It yields the protein CASSPGQSGTEAFF.